The 16 T cell receptor beta chains below all came from one sample that was sequenced in a study of T cell repertoires in cytomegalovirus infection. TCRdb reanalysed the reads using MiXCR and keeps one entry per CDR3 protein. The table lists about 240,000 distinct CDR3 sequences, about 12% of them singletons, with around 1.6% in the top ten. Source material: PBMCs. The receptor set was obtained from a human donor in good health (CMV status not recorded). Some clones in this sample may be carry-over from other donors' samples.

The J gene is TRBJ1-1, the V gene TRBV3-1; no definite D call. Trimming cost V 1 base and J 7 bases, with 7 bases left between them. Germline V lookup: CDR1 LGHDT, CDR2 YNNKEL (reference sequence). The CDR3 totals 12 residues. DNA of the CDR3: TGTGCCAGCAGCCAAGCAGGAGGTGAAGCTTTCTTT. As protein: CASSQAGGEAFF.

There are many counts of this clonotype. This chain links TRBV20-1 with TRBJ2-1; 7 bases line up with TRBD2. J was trimmed by 0 bases and V by 3 bases; bases with no gene match: 5. The CDR3 loop spans 15 amino acids. The germline CDR1 and CDR2 sequences are DFQATT and SNEGSKA (reference sequence). CDR3 loop: CSASGRGSSYNEQFF. In nucleotides, the CDR3 is TGCAGTGCTAGTGGGCGGGGGAGCTCCTACAATGAGCAGTTCTTC.

The chain carries TRBV5-1 and TRBJ1-6; 7 bases fit TRBD1. V dropped 4 bases and J dropped 5; count of bases not matched to a gene: 12. CDR3 length equals 17 residues. CDR1 and CDR2 (germline): SGHRS, YFSETQ. CDR3 region: CASSGGDSALDNSPLHF. CDR3 coding DNA: TGCGCCAGCAGCGGCGGGGACAGCGCCCTAGATAATTCACCCCTCCACTTT.

This clonotype was seen at least ten times. The rearrangement links TRBV7-2 to TRBJ1-3, with D possibly TRBD1 on 5 matching bases. The CDR3 is made up of 18 amino acids. Germline CDR1 and CDR2: SGHTA and FQGNSA. Trimming removed 0 bases from V and 0 bases from J, with 15 bases in between. The CDR3 region is CASSLAVGRVSSGNTIYF. The CDR3 nucleotides read TGTGCCAGCAGCTTAGCCGTCGGCAGGGTGAGCTCTGGAAACACCATATATTTT.

This clonotype has a count of ten or more. The DNA for the CDR3 is TGTGCCAGCAGTCCCCCGAGTATAGAAGCTTTCTTT. It is translated as CASSPPSIEAFF. This chain joins TRBV28 and TRBJ1-1; no reliable D call. The CDR3 has 12 amino acids. CDR1 MDHEN and CDR2 SYDVKM come from the germline V gene. V was cut by 5 bases and J by 8 bases, with 12 bases left in between.

This clonotype has a handful of counts. V usage is TRBV6-2 or TRBV6-3 and J usage is TRBJ1-2; TRBD1 aligns across 9 bases. The V gene's germline CDR1 is MNHEY and CDR2 SVGEGT. The CDR3 loop spans 15 amino acids. The J segment lost 4 bases and the V segment lost 5 bases, leaving 8 bases of the junction unmatched. The CDR3 spells CASSNPRTGAYGYTF. The CDR3 bases are TGTGCCAGCAGTAACCCGAGGACAGGGGCCTATGGCTACACCTTC.

V and J are TRBV20-1 and TRBJ2-5, with 11 bases identical to TRBD2. With V trimmed by 3 bases and J by 4 bases, 13 bases remained unmatched. The CDR3 consists of 17 residues. Germline lookup yields CDR1 DFQATT and CDR2 SNEGSKA (reference sequence). The CDR3 nucleotides are TGCAGTGCTAGTCCCCTCCCTAGCGGGGGGTTGCGAGAGACCCAGTACTTC. It translates to CSASPLPSGGLRETQYF.

This clonotype was seen at least ten times. The genes are TRBV6-2 or TRBV6-3 and TRBJ2-7, with TRBD1 as a possible D gene (5 bases). The CDR3 is 14 amino acids. CDR1 and CDR2 from the germline V gene are MNHEY and SVGEGT. V lost 8 bases and J 8 bases, leaving 22 bases between the germline ends. The CDR3 region is CASVLDSDLRKQYF. CDR3 coding DNA: TGTGCCAGCGTATTAGACAGTGATTTACGGAAGCAGTACTTC.

This clonotype was detected many times. V and J are TRBV5-5 and TRBJ1-4; no clear D. CDR1 and CDR2 (germline): SGHKS, YYEKEE (reference sequence). Trimming shortened V by 0 bases and J by 9 bases, and 12 bases separated the two germline ends. The CDR3 runs to 14 residues. The CDR3 sequence: CASSLDSGRQKLFF. As DNA, the CDR3 is TGTGCCAGCAGCTTGGACAGCGGGAGGCAAAAACTGTTTTTT.

This clonotype was found a few times. This chain uses TRBV28 with TRBJ2-5; TRBD1 might be the D (5 bases). CDR1 is MDHEN and CDR2 is SYDVKM in the germline V gene. The V end was cut by 6 bases, the J end by 5 bases, with 16 bases between. The CDR3 has 14 amino acids. CDR3 nucleotides: TGTGCCAGCAGCCTGACCAGGCCAGGGGAGACCCAGTACTTC. Translating gives CASSLTRPGETQYF.

This clonotype occurred many times. The chain links TRBV28 to TRBJ2-1, with TRBD2 as a possible D gene (5 bases). The CDR3 runs 15 residues. Per the germline V gene, CDR1 is MDHEN and CDR2 is SYDVKM. Deletions cut 4 bases from V and 2 bases from J, with 12 bases between. CDR3 amino acids: CASSSTSRPYNEQFF. The CDR3 coding sequence is TGTGCCAGCAGTTCAACTAGTAGGCCCTACAATGAGCAGTTCTTC.

This clonotype was detected a few times. The chain links TRBV19 to TRBJ1-3; D might be TRBD1 (5 bases). Germline V gene data show CDR1 as LNHDA and CDR2 as SQIVND (reference sequence). The CDR3 is 16 residues long. V was shortened by 4 bases and J by 0 bases, with 13 bases between the two germline ends. In DNA form, the CDR3 reads TGTGCCAGTAGTACCAGACGGGGGGTCTCTGGAAACACCATATATTTT. It translates to CASSTRRGVSGNTIYF. The full variable domain, in which reference TRBV19 and TRBJ1-3 provide the parts outside the CDR3, is DGGITQSPKYLFRKEGQNVTLSCEQNLNHDAMYWYRQDPGQGLRLIYYSQIVNDFQKGDIAEGYSVSREKKESFPLTVTSAQKNPTAFYLCASSTRRGVSGNTIYFGEGSWLTVV.

This clonotype has a count of ten or more. This may arise from a read error, as a much more abundant clone is one base away. This rearrangement joins TRBV7-2 to TRBJ1-1; D is ambiguous. Germline V CDR1 and CDR2: SGHTA, FQGNSA. The CDR3 consists of 11 residues. The ends were cut back, 5 bases at V and 0 bases at J, with 1 base in the middle. Written as DNA, the CDR3 is TGTGCCAGCAGCGTGAACACTGAAGCTTTCTTT. Translated: CASSVNTEAFF.

This clonotype was seen repeatedly, ten times or more. This chain uses TRBV7-2 with TRBJ2-7, with D perhaps given as TRBD1 or TRBD2 (6 bases each). The V gene's germline CDR1 is SGHTA and CDR2 FQGNSA. This CDR3 comprises 15 residues. The germline V and J ends were trimmed by 5 bases and 4 bases, with 18 bases remaining between them. The CDR3: CASSEGGGHPYEQYF. The CDR3 DNA reads TGTGCCAGCAGCGAGGGGGGAGGACATCCTTACGAGCAGTACTTC.

This clonotype was recorded many times. The genes are TRBV6-2 or TRBV6-3 and TRBJ2-1; 14 positions match TRBD2. CDR3 length: 14 residues. Germline lookup yields CDR1 MNHEY and CDR2 SVGEGT. Unmatched junction bases numbered 2, after V lost 5 bases and J lost 8 bases. The CDR3 loop is CASSRLAGGHEQFF. The CDR3 DNA reads as TGTGCCAGCAGTCGACTAGCGGGAGGGCATGAGCAGTTCTTC.

The gene calls are TRBV20-1 and TRBJ2-1; the match to TRBD2 covers 16 bases. Germline CDR1 DFQATT, CDR2 SNEGSKA (reference sequence). Losses at the gene ends were 4 bases for V and 1 base for J; bases not matched to a gene: 7. This CDR3 is 18 amino acids long. The CDR3 bases are TGCAGTGCTACCCCCGGGACTAGCGGGAGGGGATCCTACAATGAGCAGTTCTTC. Translation gives CSATPGTSGRGSYNEQFF.